One and the same sample provided the 6 T cell receptor beta chains below, sequenced in a study of T cell repertoires in cytomegalovirus infection. A single record per CDR3 protein comes from TCRdb applying MiXCR to the reads. The sample carries under 600,000 distinct CDR3 sequences, 15% to 20% recorded once. Sequenced input: CD8+ T cells from PBMCs. The receptor set was obtained from a human donor in good health (CMV status not recorded). Some clones in this sample may be carry-over from other donors' samples.

This clonotype was recorded a few times. The CDR3 coding sequence is TGTGCCAGTAGTATAGCGAAGCGGACCACTAGCACAGATACGCAGTATTTT. Translation gives CASSIAKRTTSTDTQYF. V gene TRBV19 combines with J gene TRBJ2-3, with D possibly being TRBD2 (5 bases). CDR1 and CDR2 from the germline V gene are LNHDA and SQIVND (reference sequence). The length of the CDR3 is 17 residues. Trimming pared 1 base from V and 0 bases from J, leaving 14 bases between.

There are a few counts of this clonotype. The V and J genes are TRBV10-3 and TRBJ2-5; D uncertain. V lost 0 bases and J 2 bases, leaving 10 bases between the germline ends. The V gene's germline CDR1 is ENHRY and CDR2 SYGVKD. This CDR3 has 15 amino acids. The CDR3 reads CAISESSGRQETQYF. CDR3 DNA sequence: TGTGCCATCAGTGAGTCTTCAGGTCGACAAGAGACCCAGTACTTC.

This chain connects TRBV27 to TRBJ2-7; no firm D call. Trimming pared 2 bases from V and 3 bases from J, leaving 17 bases between. CDR1 is MNHEY and CDR2 is SMNVEV in the germline V gene (reference sequence). The CDR3 contains 16 residues. CDR3 DNA sequence: TGTGCCAGCAGTTTAAGGCAGGCGCTTGTTGACTACGAGCAGTACTTC. It yields the protein CASSLRQALVDYEQYF.

This clonotype was counted many times. This chain connects TRBV7-6 to TRBJ1-1; D gene ambiguous. Germline CDR1 reads SGHVS; CDR2 reads FNYEAQ. CDR3 length equals 13 residues. V dropped 7 bases and J dropped 4 bases, with 13 bases sitting between them. CDR3 in amino acids: CASTPWGGTEAFF. CDR3 DNA: TGTGCCAGCACCCCCTGGGGTGGCACTGAAGCTTTCTTT.

This clonotype showed up many times. The chain combines TRBV6-5 with TRBJ2-7; D call uncertain. The germline gives CDR1 MNHEY, CDR2 SVGAGI. The CDR3 runs to 15 residues. The ends were cut back, 2 bases at V and 1 base at J, with 12 bases in the middle. Here the CDR3 DNA reads TGTGCCAGCAGTTACGAGCAAGGCAGTTCCTACGAGCAGTACTTC. Encoded protein: CASSYEQGSSYEQYF.

This sequence joins TRBV28 and TRBJ1-1, with D possibly TRBD1 on 5 matching bases. V was pared by 6 bases and J by 1 base, with 9 bases between. Looked up from germline, CDR1 is MDHEN and CDR2 is SYDVKM. The CDR3 is 13 residues long. The CDR3 DNA sequence: TGTGCCAGCAGCGAACAGGAGAACACTGAAGCTTTCTTT. Residues: CASSEQENTEAFF. Complete variable domain (other parts from reference TRBV28 and TRBJ1-1): DVKVTQSSRYLVKRTGEKVFLECVQDMDHENMFWYRQDPGLGLRLIYFSYDVKMKEKGDIPEGYSVSREKKERFSLILESASTNQTSMYLCASSEQENTEAFFGQGTRLTVV.